Listed here are 18 T cell receptor beta chains from one sample, sequenced in a study of Graves' ophthalmopathy and Graves' hyperthyroidism. Beta-chain TCR CDR3 regions were amplified from RNA transcripts. After a first-round RT-PCR with HTBI primers, a second-round multiplex PCR was run. TCRdb called the multiplex PCR reads again in MiXCR, with one record for every CDR3 protein. The sample includes some 410,000 distinct CDR3 sequences, more than 20% seen only once; the top ten take 2.5% to 3%. Sequenced: peripheral blood. Receptors originate from a woman between 18 and 29 years old with stable Graves' hyperthyroidism.

This clonotype came up many times. V usage is TRBV6-5 and J usage is TRBJ1-2; D call uncertain. The CDR3 spans 14 residues. V was pared by 2 bases and J by 7 bases, with 14 bases between. Looked up from germline, CDR1 is MNHEY and CDR2 is SVGAGI. CDR3 protein: CASSYDPFWGGYTF. The DNA of the CDR3 is TGTGCCAGCAGTTACGACCCCTTTTGGGGTGGCTACACCTTC.

This clonotype was seen only a few times. The CDR3 coding sequence is TGCGCCAGCAGCGCGGACACGTTTAACTACGAGCAGTACTTC. Protein sequence: CASSADTFNYEQYF. The V and J genes are TRBV5-1 and TRBJ2-7, with D maybe TRBD1 (5 bases). Germline V lookup: CDR1 SGHRS, CDR2 YFSETQ. The length of the CDR3 is 14 residues. Trimming took off 4 bases at V and 3 bases at J, with 14 bases between the two ends.

This clonotype was detected ten times or more. The J gene is TRBJ2-7, the V gene TRBV28; no clear D gene. The germline gives CDR1 MDHEN, CDR2 SYDVKM. The CDR3 runs to 13 residues. V was trimmed by 3 bases and J by 3 bases, leaving 9 bases between them. The CDR3 spells CASSLTRNYEQYF. The CDR3 nucleotides read TGTGCCAGCAGTTTGACACGGAACTACGAGCAGTACTTC.

This clonotype was found many times. The DNA of the CDR3 is TGTGCCTGGGAAACTAGCGGCGATCAAGAGACCCAGTACTTC. This sequence encodes CAWETSGDQETQYF. V gene TRBV30 combines with J gene TRBJ2-5, with 8 positions matching TRBD2. The CDR3 extends over 14 amino acids. Germline assignment: CDR1 GTSNPN and CDR2 SVGIG (reference sequence). V was pared by 5 bases and J by 2 bases, with 7 bases of the junction left unmatched.

At least ten counts were recorded for this clonotype. This sequence joins TRBV7-2 and TRBJ2-7; D may correspond to TRBD1 or TRBD2 (5 bases each). V lost 7 bases, J lost 5 bases, and 18 bases lay in between. CDR3 size: 14 residues. Germline lookup yields CDR1 SGHTA and CDR2 FQGNSA. CDR3 DNA sequence: TGTGCCAGCAACGAACAGTGGGGGACGAACGAGCAGTACTTC. Translating it yields CASNEQWGTNEQYF.

The sample holds many counts of this clonotype. V is TRBV6-1 and J is TRBJ2-2; 9 bases are shared with TRBD1. The germline V gene encodes CDR1 MNHNS and CDR2 SASEGT. V was pared by 5 bases and J by 3 bases, with 4 bases of the junction left unmatched. The CDR3 covers 15 residues. CDR3 amino acids: CASSQQGAYTGELFF. CDR3 sequence (DNA): TGTGCCAGCAGTCAACAGGGGGCGTACACCGGGGAGCTGTTTTTT.

This clonotype was seen many times. The J gene is TRBJ2-7, the V gene TRBV6-5; TRBD1 matches 8 bases. The germline CDR1 and CDR2 sequences are MNHEY and SVGAGI. V was clipped by 10 bases and J by 6 bases; unmatched bases: 14. The CDR3 is 14 amino acids. The CDR3 loop is CATFPDRAIFEQYF. CDR3 sequence (DNA): TGTGCCACGTTCCCGGACAGGGCTATTTTCGAGCAGTACTTC.

This clonotype has only a few counts. The J gene is TRBJ1-5, the V gene TRBV18; D is unresolved. Between the trimmed V and J ends, which lost 3 bases and 4 bases, there was a span of 10 bases. This CDR3 spans 14 amino acids. The germline CDR1 and CDR2 sequences are KGHSH and LQKENI. The CDR3 DNA reads as TGTGCCAGCTCACCTTCGGAGGGTAATCAGCCCCAGCATTTT. It translates to CASSPSEGNQPQHF. Together with reference TRBV18 and TRBJ1-5, the CDR3 gives the full variable domain: NAGVMQNPRHLVRRRGQEARLRCSPMKGHSHVYWYRQLPEEGLKFMVYLQKENIIDESGMPKERFSAEFPKEGPSILRIQQVVRGDSAAYFCASSPSEGNQPQHFGDGTRLSIL.

V usage is TRBV5-1 and J usage is TRBJ2-7, with TRBD2 matching over 8 bases. Trimming took 0 bases from V and 2 from J; bases not matched to a gene: 7. Per germline, CDR1 SGHRS and CDR2 YFSETQ. CDR3 length equals 16 residues. CDR3 in amino acids: CASSLAERGPTYEQYF. The CDR3 nucleotides read TGCGCCAGCAGCTTGGCGGAGCGGGGGCCAACCTACGAGCAGTACTTC.

This clonotype showed up many times. The rearrangement joins TRBV3-1 to TRBJ2-2; D remains unclear. V gave up 10 bases and J gave up 3 bases, with 12 bases separating them. This CDR3 is 13 amino acids long. Germline-derived CDR1 and CDR2 are LGHDT and YNNKEL (reference sequence). CDR3 protein: CATNHPYTGELFF. CDR3 nucleotides: TGTGCCACCAACCACCCTTACACCGGGGAGCTGTTTTTT.

This clonotype appeared many times. The chain joins TRBV12-3 or TRBV12-4 to TRBJ1-1; D is undetermined. The V end was cut by 0 bases, the J end by 5 bases, with 7 bases between. The CDR3 has 13 amino acids. CDR3 amino acids: CASSLAPRTEAFF. The CDR3 DNA is TGTGCCAGCAGTTTAGCCCCCCGGACTGAAGCTTTCTTT.

This clonotype showed up just a few times. This rearrangement joins TRBV2 to TRBJ2-2; D tentatively reads TRBD1 or TRBD2 (5 bases each). The V gene's germline CDR1 is SNHLY and CDR2 FYNNEI. The CDR3 runs 14 residues. Trimming took off 3 bases at V and 4 bases at J, with 9 bases between the two ends. The CDR3 region has the DNA TGTGCCAGCAGTGATGGGGACCTCACCGGGGAGCTGTTTTTT. The encoded protein is CASSDGDLTGELFF.

The table lists this clonotype with many counts. This rearrangement joins TRBV7-3 to TRBJ2-5; a possible D gene is TRBD1 (6 bases). The germline V gene encodes CDR1 SGHTA and CDR2 FQGTGA. Trimming cost V 1 base and J 1 base, with 10 bases left between them. The CDR3 runs to 15 residues. The CDR3 DNA sequence: TGTGCCAGCAGCTTAAAAGGGGGTTCCCAAGAGACCCAGTACTTC. This sequence encodes CASSLKGGSQETQYF.

This clonotype was counted between two and nine times. The rearrangement links TRBV18 to TRBJ1-5; 9 nucleotides align to TRBD1. Germline CDR1 and CDR2: KGHSH and LQKENI. After removal of 3 bases from V and 10 bases from J, the junction contained 7 bases not matched to a gene. The CDR3 is made up of 14 amino acids. The CDR3 DNA follows: TGTGCCAGCTCACCGGGACAGGGATTGGGACCCCAGCATTTT. It is translated as CASSPGQGLGPQHF.

This clonotype came up a few times. The chain uses TRBV6-2 or TRBV6-3 and TRBJ1-1; no clear D gene. Trimming stripped 2 bases from V and 0 bases from J, with 10 bases between. This CDR3 region has 15 residues. Germline loops: CDR1 MNHEY, CDR2 SVGEGT. In nucleotides, the CDR3 is TGTGCCAGCAGTTACAATTCAGGAATGAACACTGAAGCTTTCTTT. Its protein is CASSYNSGMNTEAFF.

The V call is TRBV2, the J call TRBJ1-6, with 7 nucleotides matching TRBD1. From germline, CDR1 is SNHLY and CDR2 FYNNEI. Trimming at V came to 9 bases and at J to 7 bases, leaving 9 bases not matched to a gene. CDR3 length: 14 amino acids. This CDR3 is CARGGRAANSPLHF. The CDR3 nucleotides read TGTGCCAGAGGGGGCCGGGCTGCAAATTCACCCCTCCACTTT.

This clonotype showed up many times. The CDR3, as DNA: TGTGCCAGCAGCCCAACGGGGAATCAGCCCCAGCATTTT. Encoded protein: CASSPTGNQPQHF. The chain has TRBV7-2 and TRBJ1-5, with D unresolved. Per germline, CDR1 SGHTA and CDR2 FQGNSA. The CDR3 contains 13 residues. The ends were cut back, 5 bases at V and 4 bases at J, with 9 bases in the middle.

This clonotype was detected ten times or more. The rearrangement joins TRBV4-3 to TRBJ2-5, with D perhaps matching TRBD2 (5 bases). Germline lookup yields CDR1 LGHNA and CDR2 YSLEER. This CDR3 region has 14 residues. V was pared by 1 base and J by 3 bases, with 9 bases between. The CDR3 sequence is CASSQGGLEETQYF. The CDR3 region has the DNA TGCGCCAGCAGCCAAGGAGGGTTAGAAGAGACCCAGTACTTC.